The 16 T cell receptor beta chains listed next were all sequenced from one sample in a study of cytomegalovirus exposure and HLA in healthy donors. Using immunoSEQ multiplex PCR, the repertoire was profiled, and TCRdb retains in-frame clones only, with some absent. The table shows 130,000 to 150,000 clones, with 91% occurring only once. Sample: PBMCs. The receptor source for this set is a man younger than 30 in good health and CMV-seronegative.

J is TRBJ1-5 and V is TRBV19, with D possibly TRBD1 on 6 matching bases. CDR1 and CDR2 (germline): LNHDA, SQIVND (reference sequence). This CDR3 region has 14 residues. V lost 5 bases to trimming and J lost 0 bases, with 8 bases between them. CDR3 sequence (DNA): TGTGCCAGTAGTCGACAGGATAGCAATCAGCCCCAGCATTTT. Protein product: CASSRQDSNQPQHF.

The chain uses TRBV5-4 and TRBJ1-2; 8 bases agree with TRBD1. Germline V CDR1 and CDR2: SGHNT, YYREEE (reference sequence). The CDR3 has 16 amino acids. V lost 4 bases, J lost 4 bases, and 12 bases stayed unmatched. The CDR3 sequence: CASSRGGAGGGYGYTF. CDR3 bases: TGTGCCAGCAGCCGTGGCGGGGCAGGGGGCGGCTATGGCTACACCTTC.

The CDR3 protein is CAWSGGARAYYEQYF. In DNA form, the CDR3 reads TGTGCCTGGAGCGGGGGGGCCCGGGCCTACTACGAGCAGTACTTC. The V call is TRBV30, the J call TRBJ2-7; 8 bases are shared with TRBD2. This CDR3 region has 15 residues. Germline CDR1 reads GTSNPN; CDR2 reads SVGIG (reference sequence). With V trimmed by 3 bases and J by 3 bases, 10 bases remained unmatched.

This chain joins TRBV18 and TRBJ2-5; possibly TRBD1 for D (5 bases). Germline lookup yields CDR1 KGHSH and CDR2 LQKENI. The germline V and J ends were trimmed by 5 bases and 0 bases, with 16 bases remaining between them. The CDR3 is made up of 16 amino acids. CDR3 in amino acids: CASSIQGRADQETQYF. Written as DNA, the CDR3 is TGTGCCAGCTCAATTCAGGGTAGAGCTGACCAAGAGACCCAGTACTTC.

The CDR3 nucleotides are TGTGCCAGCAGCTTAGACAGGCTCACTAACTATGGCTACACCTTC. Translated, it gives CASSLDRLTNYGYTF. V is TRBV13 and J is TRBJ1-2; TRBD1 might be the D (5 bases). This CDR3 is 15 amino acids long. Germline values: CDR1 PRHDT, CDR2 FYEKMQ (reference sequence). Trimming took off 1 base at V and 0 bases at J, with 9 bases between the two ends.

This clone was observed a single time. The chain employs TRBV25-1 and TRBJ2-2, with 10 bases matching TRBD2. J was trimmed by 3 bases and V by 2 bases; bases with no gene match: 6. Germline V gives CDR1 MGHDK, CDR2 SYGVNS. The CDR3 consists of 17 residues. The CDR3 DNA sequence: TGTGCCAGCAGTGAACCTAGCGGGAGCTTGTACACCGGGGAGCTGTTTTTT. Its translation: CASSEPSGSLYTGELFF.

This rearrangement joins TRBV6-5 to TRBJ2-1; 11 bases match TRBD2. Germline loops: CDR1 MNHEY, CDR2 SVGAGI. Trimming took 6 bases from V and 8 from J; bases not matched to a gene: 9. The CDR3 is 15 amino acids. CDR3 nucleotide sequence: TGTGCCAGCAGGACGACTAGCGGGATGCCCTATGAGCAGTTCTTC. It is translated as CASRTTSGMPYEQFF.

The chain is built from TRBV6-5 and TRBJ2-3; 14 nucleotides agree with TRBD2. The CDR3 contains 16 residues. Trimming cost V 4 bases and J 7 bases; bases outside gene matches: 7. Germline V gene data show CDR1 as MNHEY and CDR2 as SVGAGI. The CDR3 DNA is TGTGCCAGCAGTTCCTGGACTAGCGGGGGGCAGAATACGCAGTATTTT. Translated, it gives CASSSWTSGGQNTQYF.

V gene TRBV7-9 combines with J gene TRBJ2-2, with D maybe TRBD2 (5 bases). The germline V gene encodes CDR1 SEHNR and CDR2 FQNEAQ (reference sequence). This CDR3 is 15 amino acids long. V dropped 4 bases and J dropped 1 base, with 10 bases sitting between them. The CDR3 loop reads CASSWASGNTGELFF. The DNA for the CDR3 is TGTGCCAGCAGCTGGGCAAGCGGGAACACCGGGGAGCTGTTTTTT. The full variable domain, its missing parts supplied by reference TRBV7-9 and TRBJ2-2, is DTGVSQNPRHKITKRGQNVTFRCDPISEHNRLYWYRQTLGQGPEFLTYFQNEAQLEKSRLLSDRFSAERPKGSFSTLEIQRTEQGDSAMYLCASSWASGNTGELFFGEGSRLTVL.

CDR3 coding DNA: TGTGCCAGCAGCAATCCTAGGGACTCTTCCTACGAGCAGTACGTC. This encodes CASSNPRDSSYEQYV. The rearrangement joins TRBV6-1 to TRBJ2-7, with TRBD2 as a possible D gene (6 bases). The CDR3 runs to 15 residues. Germline CDR1 MNHNS, CDR2 SASEGT. V was trimmed by 6 bases and J by 1 base, leaving 16 bases between them.

V and J are TRBV28 and TRBJ2-2, with TRBD1 matching over 7 bases. The CDR3 consists of 16 residues. Unmatched junction bases numbered 9, after V lost 5 bases and J lost 3 bases. Germline V gene lookup returns CDR1 MDHEN and CDR2 SYDVKM. CDR3 region: CASSGTTGSDTGELFF. The CDR3 coding sequence is TGTGCCAGCAGTGGGACGACAGGGTCGGACACCGGGGAGCTGTTTTTT.

The CDR3 region is CATSLRTGPNQPQHF. The DNA for the CDR3 is TGTGCCACGAGCTTACGAACAGGGCCCAATCAGCCCCAGCATTTT. This rearrangement joins TRBV6-5 to TRBJ1-5, with D perhaps TRBD1 (6 bases). The CDR3 totals 15 residues. Germline lookup yields CDR1 MNHEY and CDR2 SVGAGI. V lost 10 bases and J lost 3, with 19 bases in between.

V usage is TRBV5-1 and J usage is TRBJ2-7, with 7 positions matching TRBD1. V gave up 4 bases and J gave up 4 bases; unmatched junction bases: 23. Germline CDR1 SGHRS, CDR2 YFSETQ. This CDR3 spans 19 amino acids. CDR3: CASSARKGGGIGTAYEQYF. CDR3 sequence (DNA): TGCGCCAGCAGCGCACGTAAAGGTGGGGGTATCGGGACAGCTTACGAGCAGTACTTC. Based on the CDR3 plus reference TRBV5-1 and TRBJ2-7, the full variable domain is KAGVTQTPRYLIKTRGQQVTLSCSPISGHRSVSWYQQTPGQGLQFLFEYFSETQRNKGNFPGRFSGRQFSNSRSEMNVSTLELGDSALYLCASSARKGGGIGTAYEQYFGPGTRLTVT.

The chain carries TRBV18 and TRBJ2-1, with D possibly matching TRBD2 (5 bases). The CDR3 runs to 11 residues. The germline V and J ends were trimmed by 6 bases and 9 bases, with 9 bases remaining between them. Germline-derived CDR1 and CDR2 are KGHSH and LQKENI. DNA for the CDR3: TGTGCCAGCTCCCCGGGGAGTGAGCAGTTCTTC. Translated, it gives CASSPGSEQFF.

The sample holds a few counts of this clone. The rearrangement uses TRBV10-3 and TRBJ1-2; TRBD1 might be the D (6 bases). This CDR3 contains 14 residues. V lost 6 bases to trimming and J lost 8 bases, with 19 bases between them. Germline V gives CDR1 ENHRY, CDR2 SYGVKD. CDR3 amino acids: CAIRMSGAIEGYTF. CDR3 in DNA: TGTGCCATCAGAATGTCAGGGGCGATTGAGGGCTACACCTTC.

The count of this clone is one. V is TRBV15 and J is TRBJ2-5, with D possibly being TRBD2 (6 bases). V lost 0 bases, J lost 5 bases, and 16 bases lay in between. Per germline, CDR1 LNHNV and CDR2 YYDKDF (reference sequence). The CDR3 contains 16 residues. The DNA for the CDR3 is TGTGCCACCAGCAGAGATATTAGCGGTTTAGTGGAGACCCAGTACTTC. It is translated as CATSRDISGLVETQYF.